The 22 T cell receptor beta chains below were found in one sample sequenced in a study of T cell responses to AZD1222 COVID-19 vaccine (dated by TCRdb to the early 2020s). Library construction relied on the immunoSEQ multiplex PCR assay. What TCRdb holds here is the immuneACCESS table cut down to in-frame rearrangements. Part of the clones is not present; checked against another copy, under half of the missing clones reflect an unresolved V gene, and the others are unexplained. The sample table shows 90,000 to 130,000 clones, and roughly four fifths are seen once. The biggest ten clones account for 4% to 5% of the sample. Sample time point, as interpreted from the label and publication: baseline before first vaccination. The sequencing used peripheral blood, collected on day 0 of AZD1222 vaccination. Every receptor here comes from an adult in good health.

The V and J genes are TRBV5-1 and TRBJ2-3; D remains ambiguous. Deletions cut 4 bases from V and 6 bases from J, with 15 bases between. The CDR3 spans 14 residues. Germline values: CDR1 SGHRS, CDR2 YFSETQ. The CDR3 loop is CASSPGVAGDTQYF. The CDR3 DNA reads TGCGCCAGCAGCCCGGGCGTCGCAGGCGATACGCAGTATTTT.

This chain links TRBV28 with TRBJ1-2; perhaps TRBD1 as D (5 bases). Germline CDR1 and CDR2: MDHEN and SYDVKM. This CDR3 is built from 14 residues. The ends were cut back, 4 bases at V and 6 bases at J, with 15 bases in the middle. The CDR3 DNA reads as TGTGCCAGCAGTTATGTTTCAGGGACCAATGGCTACACCTTC. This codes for CASSYVSGTNGYTF.

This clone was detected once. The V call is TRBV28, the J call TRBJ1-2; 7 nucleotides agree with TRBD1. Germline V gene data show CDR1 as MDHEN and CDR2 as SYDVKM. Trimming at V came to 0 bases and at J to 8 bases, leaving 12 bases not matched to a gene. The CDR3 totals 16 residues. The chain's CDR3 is CASSLWSRGQRIGYTF. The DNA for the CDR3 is TGTGCCAGCAGTTTATGGTCGAGGGGACAGCGGATAGGCTACACCTTC.

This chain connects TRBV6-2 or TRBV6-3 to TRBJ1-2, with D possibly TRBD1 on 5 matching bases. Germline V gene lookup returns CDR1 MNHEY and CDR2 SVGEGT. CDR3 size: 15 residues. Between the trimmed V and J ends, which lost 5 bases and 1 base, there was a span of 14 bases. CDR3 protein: CASSARQTLNYGYTF. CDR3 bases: TGTGCCAGCAGTGCCCGACAGACCCTTAACTATGGCTACACCTTC.

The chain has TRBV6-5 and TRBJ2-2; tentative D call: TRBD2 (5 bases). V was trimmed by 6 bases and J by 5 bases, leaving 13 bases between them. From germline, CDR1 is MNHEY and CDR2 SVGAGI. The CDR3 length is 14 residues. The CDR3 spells CASRRTARTGELFF. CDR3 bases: TGTGCCAGCAGACGGACTGCTAGGACCGGGGAGCTGTTTTTT.

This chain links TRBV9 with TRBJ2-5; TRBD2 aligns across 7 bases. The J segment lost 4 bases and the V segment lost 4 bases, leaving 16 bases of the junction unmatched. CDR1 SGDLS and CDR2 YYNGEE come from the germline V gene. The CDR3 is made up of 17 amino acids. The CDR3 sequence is CASSPTSWAGVGETQYF. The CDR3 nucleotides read TGTGCCAGCAGCCCCACGTCCTGGGCGGGGGTAGGAGAGACCCAGTACTTC.

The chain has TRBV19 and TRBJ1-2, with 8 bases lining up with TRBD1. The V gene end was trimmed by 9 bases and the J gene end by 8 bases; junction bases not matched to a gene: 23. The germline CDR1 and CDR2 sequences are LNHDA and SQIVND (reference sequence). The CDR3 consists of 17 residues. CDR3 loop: CARPLPGQAPGYVGYTF. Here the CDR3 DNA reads TGTGCCAGGCCCTTACCGGGACAGGCGCCCGGCTATGTAGGCTACACCTTC. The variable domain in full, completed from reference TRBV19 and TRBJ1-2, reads DGGITQSPKYLFRKEGQNVTLSCEQNLNHDAMYWYRQDPGQGLRLIYYSQIVNDFQKGDIAEGYSVSREKKESFPLTVTSAQKNPTAFYLCARPLPGQAPGYVGYTFGSGTRLTVV.

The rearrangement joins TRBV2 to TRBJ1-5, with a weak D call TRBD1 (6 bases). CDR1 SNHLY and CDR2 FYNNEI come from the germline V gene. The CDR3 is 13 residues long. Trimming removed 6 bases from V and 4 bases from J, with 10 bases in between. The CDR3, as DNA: TGTGCCAGCAGGGGGGGACAAAATCAGCCCCAGCATTTT. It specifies CASRGGQNQPQHF.

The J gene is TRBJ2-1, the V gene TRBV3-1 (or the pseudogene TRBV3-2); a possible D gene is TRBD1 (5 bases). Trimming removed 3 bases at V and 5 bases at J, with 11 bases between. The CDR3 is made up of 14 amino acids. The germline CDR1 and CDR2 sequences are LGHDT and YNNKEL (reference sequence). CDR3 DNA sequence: TGTGCCAGCAGCCACGACAGCAGGAACAATGAGCAGTTCTTC. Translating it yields CASSHDSRNNEQFF.

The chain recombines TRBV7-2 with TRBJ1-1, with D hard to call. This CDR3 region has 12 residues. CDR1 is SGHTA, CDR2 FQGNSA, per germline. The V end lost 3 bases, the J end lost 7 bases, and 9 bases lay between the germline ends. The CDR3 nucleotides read TGTGCCAGCAGCTTGGGAACGGGTGAAGCTTTCTTT. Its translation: CASSLGTGEAFF. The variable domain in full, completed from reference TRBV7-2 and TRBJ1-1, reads GAGVSQSPSNKVTEKGKDVELRCDPISGHTALYWYRQSLGQGLEFLIYFQGNSAPDKSGLPSDRFSAERTGGSVSTLTIQRTQQEDSAVYLCASSLGTGEAFFGQGTRLTVV.

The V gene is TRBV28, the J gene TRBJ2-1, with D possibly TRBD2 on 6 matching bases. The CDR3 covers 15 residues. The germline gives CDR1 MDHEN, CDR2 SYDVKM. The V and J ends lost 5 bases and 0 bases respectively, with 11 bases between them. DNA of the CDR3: TGTGCCAGCAGTCCCGCGGGGAGCTCCTACAATGAGCAGTTCTTC. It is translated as CASSPAGSSYNEQFF.

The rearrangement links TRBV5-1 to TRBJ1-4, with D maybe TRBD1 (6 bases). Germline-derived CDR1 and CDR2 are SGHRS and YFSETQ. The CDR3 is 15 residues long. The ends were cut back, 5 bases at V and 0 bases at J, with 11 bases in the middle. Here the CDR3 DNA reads TGCGCCAGCAGTCGACAGGCGGCAACTAATGAAAAACTGTTTTTT. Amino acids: CASSRQAATNEKLFF.

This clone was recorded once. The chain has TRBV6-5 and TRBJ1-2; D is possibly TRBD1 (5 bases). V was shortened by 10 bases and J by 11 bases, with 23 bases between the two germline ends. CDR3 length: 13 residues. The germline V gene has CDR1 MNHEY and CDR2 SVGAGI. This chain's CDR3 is CATIPAGSLTYTF. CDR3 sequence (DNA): TGTGCCACCATTCCGGCAGGGTCCCTCACGTACACCTTC.

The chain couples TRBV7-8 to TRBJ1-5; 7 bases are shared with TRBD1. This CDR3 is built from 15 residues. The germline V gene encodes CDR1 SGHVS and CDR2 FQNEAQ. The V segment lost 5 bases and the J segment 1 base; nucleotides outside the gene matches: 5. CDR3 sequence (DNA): TGTGCCAGCAGCCGCCAGGGACAGAGCAATCAGCCCCAGCATTTT. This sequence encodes CASSRQGQSNQPQHF. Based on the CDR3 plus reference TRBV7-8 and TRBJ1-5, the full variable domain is GAGVSQSPRYKVAKRGQDVALRCDPISGHVSLFWYQQALGQGPEFLTYFQNEAQLDKSGLPSDRFFAERPEGSVSTLKIQRTQQEDSAVYLCASSRQGQSNQPQHFGDGTRLSIL.

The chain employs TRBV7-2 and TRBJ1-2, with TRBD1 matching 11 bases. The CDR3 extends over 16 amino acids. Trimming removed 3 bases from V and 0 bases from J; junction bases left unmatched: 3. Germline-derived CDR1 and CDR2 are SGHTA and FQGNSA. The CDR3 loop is CASSLGQGVANYGYTF. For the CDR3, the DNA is TGTGCCAGCAGCTTGGGACAGGGGGTGGCTAACTATGGCTACACCTTC.

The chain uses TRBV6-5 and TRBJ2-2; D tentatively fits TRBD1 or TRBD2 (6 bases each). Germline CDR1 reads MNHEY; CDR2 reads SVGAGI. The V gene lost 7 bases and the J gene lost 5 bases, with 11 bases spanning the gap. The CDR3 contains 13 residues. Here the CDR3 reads CASKKGGTGELFF. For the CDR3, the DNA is TGTGCCAGCAAGAAAGGGGGGACCGGGGAGCTGTTTTTT.

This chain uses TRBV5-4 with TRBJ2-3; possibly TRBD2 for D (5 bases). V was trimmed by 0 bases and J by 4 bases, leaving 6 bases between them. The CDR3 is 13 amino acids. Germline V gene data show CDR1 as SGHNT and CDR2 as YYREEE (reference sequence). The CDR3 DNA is TGTGCCAGCAGCTTGGTCGGGGCAGATACGCAGTATTTT. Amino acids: CASSLVGADTQYF.

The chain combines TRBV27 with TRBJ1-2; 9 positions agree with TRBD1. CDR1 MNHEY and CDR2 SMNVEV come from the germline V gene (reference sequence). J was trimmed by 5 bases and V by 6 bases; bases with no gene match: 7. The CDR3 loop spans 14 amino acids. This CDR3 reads CASRRTGVFYGYTF. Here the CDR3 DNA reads TGTGCCAGCAGGCGGACAGGGGTCTTTTATGGCTACACCTTC.

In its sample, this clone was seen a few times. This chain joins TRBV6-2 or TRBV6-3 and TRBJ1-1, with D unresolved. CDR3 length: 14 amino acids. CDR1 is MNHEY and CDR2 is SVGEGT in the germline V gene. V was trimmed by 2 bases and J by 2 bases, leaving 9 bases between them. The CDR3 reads CASSYGRVNTEAFF. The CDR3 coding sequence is TGTGCCAGCAGTTACGGAAGGGTTAACACTGAAGCTTTCTTT.

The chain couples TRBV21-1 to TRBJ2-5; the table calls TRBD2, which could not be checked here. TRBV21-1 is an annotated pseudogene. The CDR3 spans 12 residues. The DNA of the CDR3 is TGTGCCAGCAGCAATAGCGGGGAGACCCAGTACTTC. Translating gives CASSNSGETQYF.

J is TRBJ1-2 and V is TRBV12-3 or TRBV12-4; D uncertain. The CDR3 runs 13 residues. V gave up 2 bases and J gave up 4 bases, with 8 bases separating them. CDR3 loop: CASSLRELYGYTF. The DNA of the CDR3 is TGTGCCAGCAGTTTAAGGGAACTCTATGGCTACACCTTC.

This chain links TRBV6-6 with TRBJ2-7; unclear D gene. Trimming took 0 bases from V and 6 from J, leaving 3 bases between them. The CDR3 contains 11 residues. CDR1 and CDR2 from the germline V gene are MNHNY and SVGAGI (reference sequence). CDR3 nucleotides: TGTGCCAGCAGTTACTCCCTCGAGCAGTACTTC. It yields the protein CASSYSLEQYF.